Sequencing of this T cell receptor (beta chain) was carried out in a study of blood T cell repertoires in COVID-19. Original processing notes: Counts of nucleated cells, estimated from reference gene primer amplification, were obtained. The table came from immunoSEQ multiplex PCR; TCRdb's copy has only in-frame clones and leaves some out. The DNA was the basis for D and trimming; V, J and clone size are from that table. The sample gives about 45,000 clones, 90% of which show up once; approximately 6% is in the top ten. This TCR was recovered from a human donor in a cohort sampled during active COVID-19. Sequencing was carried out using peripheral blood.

The DNA for the CDR3 is TGTGCCATCGACAGGAACTATGGCTACACCTTC. Protein product: CAIDRNYGYTF. The V gene is TRBV6-5, the J gene TRBJ1-2; perhaps TRBD1 as D (6 bases). The CDR3 covers 11 residues. Trimming removed 10 bases at V and 2 bases at J, with 8 bases between. Germline-derived CDR1 and CDR2 are MNHEY and SVGAGI.